The entry below describes one T cell receptor (beta chain). This receptor's antigen is unknown. Base qualities were left out, and no much larger clone turns up one base away. The CDR3 regions of human TCRbeta chains were subjected to immunosequencing. The paper's processing steps were these. TCRs in the repertoires were compared against a reference library of SARS-CoV-2-specific TCRs that had been generated with the MIRA antigen-specificity platform. Breadth was defined as the fraction of unique TCRs that were SARS-CoV-2-associated, and depth was defined as the fraction of total T cells that were SARS-CoV-2-associated. Using the MIRA data, each spike-specific TCR was assigned both to the spike region to which the TCR was reactive and to a CD4 or CD8 class. Log10-transformed breadth and depth values were compared by one-way ANOVA with Sidak's multiple comparisons tests. TCRdb carries this immuneACCESS record with in-frame sequences only. Its versions omit some clonotypes, under half of them owing to an unresolved V gene in the studies checked, with the rest unexplained. V, J and clone size derive from that table, while D and trimming were established from the DNA sequence. The sample data list approximately 130,000 clones, and about nine tenths of these were observed just once. Approximately 1% of the sample is held by the ten biggest clonotypes.

Its CDR3 holds 13 amino acids, cysteine through phenylalanine. CDR3 DNA is the only sequence kept; it has 39 bases, read in frame from the first base. V was cut back by 4 bases and J by 3 bases, leaving a gap of 10 bases between them. CDR1 and CDR2 (SGHRS, YFSETQ) derive from the germline V gene. The source of the sample is a study of T cell responses to AZD1222 COVID-19 vaccine (dated by TCRdb to the early 2020s). Regarding the complete study: AZD1222 recipients with second doses at about 4 weeks or about 12 weeks were pooled, because spike-specific TCR depth and breadth did not differ between schedules. A total of more than 230 trial participants underwent TCR sequencing, of whom roughly 210 had received two doses of AZD1222 and some 25 had received two doses of the MenACWY control vaccine. Trial participants were enrolled into age subgroups of 18-55, 56-69 and 70-plus years, which contained approximately 150, 28 and 58 TCR-sequenced participants, respectively. Summary of the overall study and its limitations: Nearly half of unique spike-specific TCRs reportedly recognized epitopes outside regions mutated in the B.1.351 and B.1.1.7 variants. The whole spike protein was spanned by vaccine-associated CD4 TCRs, and dominant responses were seen in regions 160-218 and 743-854. In the small 56-69-year group, the increase in depth fell short of significance, most likely because of low power. Conclusions about previously exposed vaccinees are limited, since just six AZD1222 recipients were seropositive for SARS-CoV-2 at baseline. After two AZD1222 doses, both the breadth and the depth of spike-specific TCRs were significantly higher than at day 0 and than in MenACWY recipients. Because no samples from the day 14 peak response were available, repertoires could be characterized only after the peak T cell response. Most participants were white British and females outnumbered males, and the authors suggested that clonal diversity may have been underestimated.

According to the study, the label for this sample's time point signals: baseline before first vaccination. The vaccinee samples were drawn from two UK trials, COV001 and COV002, one of which was a single-blind randomized controlled phase 2/3 trial testing AZD1222 (ChAdOx1 nCoV-19) in healthy adults. For TCRbeta chain sequencing, PBMC samples were collected from trial participants at day 0 and at day 28 after the second dose. This chain is built from TRBV5-1 and TRBJ1-2, with a weak D call of TRBD1 (5 bases match). Sequences were derived from peripheral blood, sampled on day 0 of AZD1222 vaccination. This clonotype was sampled from an adult in good health. CDR3 region: CASSPGLHYGYTF. The DNA sequence is TGCGCCAGCAGCCCGGGACTGCACTATGGCTACACCTTC.